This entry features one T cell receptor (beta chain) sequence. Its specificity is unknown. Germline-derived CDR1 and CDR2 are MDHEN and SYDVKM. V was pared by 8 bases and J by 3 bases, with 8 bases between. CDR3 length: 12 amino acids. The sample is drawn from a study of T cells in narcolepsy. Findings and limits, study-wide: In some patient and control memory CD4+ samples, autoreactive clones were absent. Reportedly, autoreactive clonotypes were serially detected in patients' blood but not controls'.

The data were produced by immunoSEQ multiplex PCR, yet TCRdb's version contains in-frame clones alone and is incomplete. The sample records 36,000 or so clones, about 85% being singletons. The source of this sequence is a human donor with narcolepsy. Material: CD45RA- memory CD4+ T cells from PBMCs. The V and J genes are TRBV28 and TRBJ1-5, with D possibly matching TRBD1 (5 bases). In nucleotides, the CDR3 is TGTGCCAGCCACAGGCCCAATCAGCCCCAGCATTTT. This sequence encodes CASHRPNQPQHF.